This is a list of T cell receptor beta chains from one sample in a study of cytomegalovirus exposure and HLA in healthy donors. TCRdb keeps only in-frame clones here, not all; method: immunoSEQ multiplex PCR. The data contain roughly 100,000 clones, roughly 80% of them seen just once; the ten biggest clones take up roughly 3.4%. The source material was PBMCs. These receptors all come from a man aged 55 to 70 in good health and CMV-seronegative. The CDR3 runs from the conserved cysteine through the conserved F or W. D genes are given only for firm matches. A row's size may be missing; if present it is once, few, many or a size class.

TRBJ2-1 . TRBV6-6 . CASSYLSFWHEQFF TGTGCCAGCAGTTACTTGTCGTTCTGGCATGAGCAGTTCTTC
TRBJ1-2 . TRBV14 . CASSVTGGGYTF TGTGCCAGCAGCGTCACGGGTGGCGGCTACACCTTC
TRBJ1-1 . TRBV11-2 few CASSFRRAGEEAFF TGTGCCAGCAGCTTCAGACGGGCGGGGGAAGAAGCTTTCTTT
TRBJ2-7 . TRBV9 . CASSDRSSYEQYF TGTGCCAGCAGTGACAGAAGTTCCTACGAGCAGTACTTC
TRBJ2-5 . TRBV7-9 . CASRSNSARETQYF TGTGCCAGCAGGTCTAACAGTGCCCGGGAGACCCAGTACTTC
TRBJ2-5 . TRBV7-2 . CASSRGLRETQYF TGTGCCAGCAGCCGGGGTCTGAGGGAGACCCAGTACTTC
TRBJ1-5 . TRBV5-1 . CASSPEGVSGQPQHF TGCGCCAGCAGCCCGGAGGGCGTTAGCGGTCAGCCCCAGCATTTT
TRBJ1-2 . TRBV29-1 . CSVGTGIYGYTF TGCAGCGTTGGTACAGGGATCTATGGCTACACCTTC
TRBJ2-2 . TRBV6-4 . CASSPGADTGELFF TGTGCCAGCAGTCCAGGGGCGGACACCGGGGAGCTGTTTTTT
TRBJ2-5 . TRBV18 . CASSSGGLETQYF TGTGCCAGCTCGTCCGGGGGGCTAGAGACCCAGTACTTC
TRBJ2-5 TRBD1 TRBV5-1 . CASSSGQGGQETQYF TGCGCCAGCAGCTCGGGACAGGGGGGCCAAGAGACCCAGTACTTC
TRBJ2-1 . TRBV7-8 . CASSPRVHNEQFF TGTGCCAGCAGCCCCAGGGTCCACAATGAGCAGTTCTTC
TRBJ1-1 . TRBV5-1 . CASSLGQVSVGITEAFF TGCGCCAGCAGCTTGGGACAGGTCTCAGTAGGGATCACTGAAGCTTTCTTT
TRBJ2-2 TRBD2 TRBV11-2 . CASSPAAGGFTGELFF TGTGCCAGCAGTCCTGCGGCGGGGGGATTCACCGGGGAGCTGTTTTTT
TRBJ2-2 . TRBV7-2 . CASSLGLWELFF TGTGCCAGCAGCTTAGGGCTCTGGGAGCTGTTTTTT
TRBJ2-1 TRBD2 TRBV7-9 . CASLALGAGNEQFF TGTGCCAGCCTCGCCCTCGGAGCGGGGAATGAGCAGTTCTTC
TRBJ2-5 . TRBV18 . CASSPPRGKQETQYF TGTGCCAGCTCACCACCGCGGGGCAAGCAAGAGACCCAGTACTTC
TRBJ1-4 . TRBV5-1 . CASSRGEVNEKLFF TGCGCCAGCAGCCGCGGGGAGGTTAATGAAAAACTGTTTTTT
TRBJ1-1 . TRBV7-9 . CASSLQGGTEAFF TGTGCCAGCAGCTTACAGGGAGGGACTGAAGCTTTCTTT
TRBJ1-5 . TRBV19 . CASSSLSNQPQHF TGTGCCAGTAGTAGTCTCTCCAATCAGCCCCAGCATTTT
TRBJ1-4 . TRBV23-1 . CASSQYKQAYRDEKLFF TGCGCCAGCAGTCAATATAAACAGGCTTACAGAGATGAAAAACTGTTTTTT
TRBJ2-4 TRBD1 TRBV29-1 . CSVWDRGAKNIQYF TGCAGCGTTTGGGACAGGGGAGCCAAAAACATTCAGTACTTC
TRBJ1-1 . TRBV21-1 . CASSNGDTEAFF TGTGCCAGCAGCAATGGAGACACTGAAGCTTTCTTT
TRBJ2-7 . TRBV2 . CASRYRGALGEQYF TGTGCCAGCAGGTACCGGGGGGCATTGGGCGAGCAGTACTTC
TRBJ1-4 TRBD1 TRBV4-2 . CASSHPDRGNEKLFF TGTGCCAGCAGCCACCCGGACAGGGGAAATGAAAAACTGTTTTTT
TRBJ2-1 TRBD2 TRBV5-1 . CASSLRGLAVDYNEQFF TGCGCCAGCAGCCTCAGGGGACTAGCGGTTGATTACAATGAGCAGTTCTTC
TRBJ2-3 . TRBV7-2 few CASSLMGGTDTQYF TGTGCCAGCAGCTTAATGGGCGGGACAGATACGCAGTATTTT
TRBJ2-7 . TRBV9 . CASSAFDRPREQYF TGTGCCAGCAGCGCTTTCGACAGGCCGAGGGAGCAGTACTTC
TRBJ1-1 . TRBV19 . CASSSQAGLLNTEAFF TGTGCCAGTAGTAGTCAGGCCGGACTCTTGAACACTGAAGCTTTCTTT
TRBJ2-3 . TRBV7-9 . CASSSRQSTDTQYF TGTGCCAGCAGCTCGAGACAAAGCACAGATACGCAGTATTTT
TRBJ2-5 . TRBV6-5 . CASRNPDQETQYF TGTGCCAGCCGAAACCCGGACCAAGAGACCCAGTACTTC
TRBJ2-5 TRBD2 TRBV9 . CASSVGGGPLRGETQYF TGTGCCAGCAGCGTAGGCGGGGGGCCTCTGAGGGGGGAGACCCAGTACTTC
TRBJ2-2 TRBD2 TRBV6-5 . CASSTSGGAGELFF TGTGCCAGCAGTACAAGCGGGGGGGCCGGGGAGCTGTTTTTT
TRBJ1-5 . TRBV19 . CASNISGGGNQPQHF TGTGCCAGTAATATATCGGGAGGGGGAAATCAGCCCCAGCATTTT
TRBJ1-1 . TRBV19 . CASSIGNRDNTEAFF TGTGCCAGTAGTATAGGTAACAGGGACAACACTGAAGCTTTCTTT
TRBJ2-5 TRBD1 TRBV6-1 . CASSDPDRAGEQYF TGTGCCAGCAGTGACCCGGACAGGGCAGGGGAGCAGTACTTC
TRBJ1-2 . TRBV28 . CASSLPALQGLGYTF TGTGCCAGCAGTTTACCCGCACTTCAGGGATTAGGCTACACCTTC
TRBJ2-1 . TRBV6-5 . CASKVADKQFF TGTGCCAGCAAAGTAGCGGATAAGCAGTTCTTC
TRBJ1-2 . TRBV6-6 . CASSQPEVNYGYTF TGTGCCAGCAGCCAACCGGAGGTTAACTATGGCTACACCTTC
TRBJ2-2 . TRBV7-2 . CASSPPSGELFF TGTGCCAGCAGCCCTCCTAGCGGGGAGCTGTTTTTT
TRBJ1-6 TRBD1 TRBV28 . CASRQGAPNNSPLHF TGTGCCAGCAGACAGGGGGCGCCTAATAATTCACCCCTCCACTTT
TRBJ1-5 . TRBV7-2 . CASSLQGDQPQHF TGTGCCAGCAGCCTACAGGGTGATCAGCCCCAGCATTTT
TRBJ1-1 TRBD1 TRBV5-1 . CASSHRDRGMNTEAFF TGCGCCAGCAGCCACCGGGACAGGGGGATGAACACTGAAGCTTTCTTT
TRBJ2-4 TRBD2 TRBV5-6 few CASSLTSGGAGQYF TGTGCCAGCAGCTTGACTAGCGGGGGGGCGGGGCAGTACTTC
TRBJ2-3 . TRBV7-3 . CASSSVEDTQYF TGTGCCAGCAGCTCAGTTGAAGATACGCAGTATTTT
TRBJ1-4 TRBD1 TRBV18 . CASSPGQGNEKLFF TGTGCCAGCTCCCCAGGACAGGGGAATGAAAAACTGTTTTTT
TRBJ2-3 . TRBV9 . CASSVGGRVATDTQYF TGTGCCAGCAGCGTAGGGGGCAGGGTAGCAACAGATACGCAGTATTTT
TRBJ1-1 TRBD1 TRBV5-1 few CASSPGGPTEAFF TGCGCCAGCAGCCCAGGGGGCCCCACTGAAGCTTTCTTT
TRBJ1-2 TRBD1 TRBV2 . CASMGDRGQGYTF TGTGCCAGCATGGGGGACAGAGGGCAGGGCTACACCTTC
TRBJ1-2 TRBD1 TRBV5-1 . CASSPEGQGYGYTF TGCGCCAGCAGCCCCGAGGGACAGGGGTATGGCTACACCTTC
TRBJ1-6 . TRBV9 . CASATTGNSPLHF TGTGCCAGCGCGACTACAGGGAATTCACCCCTCCACTTT
TRBJ2-3 . TRBV11-1 . CASSLGLASSTDTQYF TGTGCCAGCAGCTTAGGGCTAGCCTCTAGCACAGATACGCAGTATTTT
TRBJ2-2 . TRBV5-1 . CASSYQGSNTGELFF TGCGCCAGCAGCTATCAGGGGTCGAACACCGGGGAGCTGTTTTTT
TRBJ2-2 TRBD1 TRBV7-6 . CASSLRTGLNTGELFF TGTGCCAGCAGCTTGAGGACAGGGTTGAACACCGGGGAGCTGTTTTTT
TRBJ1-1 TRBD1 TRBV5-4 . CASSHKDRRATEAFF TGTGCCAGCAGCCATAAGGACAGGAGGGCCACTGAAGCTTTCTTT